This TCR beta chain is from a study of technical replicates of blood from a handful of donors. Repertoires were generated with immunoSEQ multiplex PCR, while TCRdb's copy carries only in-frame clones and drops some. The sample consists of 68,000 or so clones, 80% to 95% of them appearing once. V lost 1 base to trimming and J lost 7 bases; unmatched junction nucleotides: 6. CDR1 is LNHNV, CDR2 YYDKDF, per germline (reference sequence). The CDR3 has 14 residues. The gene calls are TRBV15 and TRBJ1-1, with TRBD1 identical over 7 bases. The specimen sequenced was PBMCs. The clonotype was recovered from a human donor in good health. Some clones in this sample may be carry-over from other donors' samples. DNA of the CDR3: TGTGCCACCAGCAGAGCATCGACAGGGAATGAAGCTTTCTTT. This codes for CATSRASTGNEAFF.